These T cell receptor beta chains were read from a single sample in a study of blood T cell repertoires in COVID-19. The protocol was immunoSEQ multiplex PCR, while the TCRdb copy is restricted to in-frame clones and leaves out a portion. The sample carries 58,000 or so clones, 74% recorded once. The material sequenced was peripheral blood. These receptors all stem from a woman of 80 years or more with acute or convalescent COVID-19. Both conserved end residues are part of each CDR3. The order of the fields is V gene, clone size, D gene, J gene, CDR3 DNA, CDR3 protein. A D gene is named only where the DNA matches it firmly. For some rows the clone size is stated as once, few or many, or as a class when expanded; others skip it.

v_gene: TRBV5-1; abundance: NA; d_gene: NA; j_gene: TRBJ1-1; CDR3nt: TGCGCCAGCAGCTTGGACGCCAGGGGAAACACTGAAGCTTTCTTT; CDR3aa: CASSLDARGNTEAFF
v_gene: TRBV29-1; abundance: NA; d_gene: TRBD2; j_gene: TRBJ2-7; CDR3nt: TGCAGCGGGAGGAGACTAGCCTTTTCCTACGAGCAGTACTTC; CDR3aa: CSGRRLAFSYEQYF
v_gene: TRBV30; abundance: once; d_gene: NA; j_gene: TRBJ2-2; CDR3nt: TGTGCCCGGAACGGCGAGCGGACCGGGGAGCTGTTTTTT; CDR3aa: CARNGERTGELFF
v_gene: TRBV6-2/TRBV6-3; abundance: NA; d_gene: NA; j_gene: TRBJ2-5; CDR3nt: TGTGCCAGCAGTTACCAGGGTGGAGAGACCCAGTACTTC; CDR3aa: CASSYQGGETQYF
v_gene: TRBV28; abundance: once; d_gene: TRBD1; j_gene: TRBJ2-7; CDR3nt: TGTGCCAGCAGTCCTCATAAAGGACAGGGAGGTTTTTGGGCCGAGCAGTACTTC; CDR3aa: CASSPHKGQGGFWAEQYF
v_gene: TRBV7-7; abundance: NA; d_gene: TRBD1; j_gene: TRBJ1-1; CDR3nt: TGTGCTAGCAGCTACAGGGGACACACTGAAGCTTTCTTT; CDR3aa: CASSYRGHTEAFF
v_gene: TRBV9; abundance: few; d_gene: NA; j_gene: TRBJ2-4; CDR3nt: TGTGCCAGCAGCGTAGTAGAGGGTTTCGACAAAAACATTCAGTACTTC; CDR3aa: CASSVVEGFDKNIQYF
v_gene: TRBV6-2/TRBV6-3; abundance: medium-sized; d_gene: TRBD2; j_gene: TRBJ2-3; CDR3nt: TGTGCCAGCAGCCCTCGGTTTAGCGGGATATTAGATACGCAGTATTTT; CDR3aa: CASSPRFSGILDTQYF
v_gene: TRBV19; abundance: NA; d_gene: NA; j_gene: TRBJ2-5; CDR3nt: TGTGCCAGTAGTATCTCGGGTCCGGAGACCCAGTACTTC; CDR3aa: CASSISGPETQYF
v_gene: TRBV7-2; abundance: NA; d_gene: NA; j_gene: TRBJ1-1; CDR3nt: TGTGCCAGCAGCCTTCTTGCCCGCGGCGGCACTGAAGCTTTCTTT; CDR3aa: CASSLLARGGTEAFF
v_gene: TRBV5-1; abundance: NA; d_gene: NA; j_gene: TRBJ2-5; CDR3nt: TGCGCCAGCAGCTTGGTTCGGGGATTGGGGCAAGAGACCCAGTACTTC; CDR3aa: CASSLVRGLGQETQYF
v_gene: TRBV7-2; abundance: NA; d_gene: TRBD1; j_gene: TRBJ1-6; CDR3nt: TGTGCCAGCAGCTCAACTGGGACAGGCGGACGATCACCCCTCCACTTT; CDR3aa: CASSSTGTGGRSPLHF
v_gene: TRBV10-3; abundance: NA; d_gene: TRBD2; j_gene: TRBJ2-7; CDR3nt: TGTGCCATCAGTGCCCCCAGCGGGAGGGCCGAGTCCGAGCAGTACTTC; CDR3aa: CAISAPSGRAESEQYF
v_gene: TRBV6-1; abundance: NA; d_gene: TRBD1; j_gene: TRBJ2-1; CDR3nt: TGTGCCAGCAGTGAGTTAGGGGACAGGGGGAGTAATGAGCAGTTCTTC; CDR3aa: CASSELGDRGSNEQFF
v_gene: TRBV19; abundance: NA; d_gene: TRBD1; j_gene: TRBJ1-5; CDR3nt: TGTGCCAGTAGTATAGCCAGGGGGAGTGACCAGCCCCAGCATTTT; CDR3aa: CASSIARGSDQPQHF
v_gene: TRBV7-9; abundance: few; d_gene: NA; j_gene: TRBJ1-1; CDR3nt: TGTGCCAGCAGCGCGGGAAGGCACACTGAAGCTTTCTTT; CDR3aa: CASSAGRHTEAFF
v_gene: TRBV10-2; abundance: NA; d_gene: NA; j_gene: TRBJ2-5; CDR3nt: TGCGCCAGCAAGGGGGGGCAACAAGAGACCCAGTACTTC; CDR3aa: CASKGGQQETQYF
v_gene: TRBV28; abundance: NA; d_gene: NA; j_gene: TRBJ1-2; CDR3nt: TGTGCCAGCAGTCCCCCCCTACAGGGCATAATCTATGGCTACACCTTC; CDR3aa: CASSPPLQGIIYGYTF
v_gene: TRBV7-2; abundance: NA; d_gene: TRBD1; j_gene: TRBJ2-5; CDR3nt: TGTGCCAGCAGCCCGCTCCCGGGACAGGGAGGATTCAGAGAGACCCAGTACTTC; CDR3aa: CASSPLPGQGGFRETQYF
v_gene: TRBV4-1; abundance: NA; d_gene: TRBD1; j_gene: TRBJ1-5; CDR3nt: TGCGCCAGCAGCCAAGAGGGGGGACAGGGGAGGGTCAATCAGCCCCAGCATTTT; CDR3aa: CASSQEGGQGRVNQPQHF
v_gene: TRBV21-1; abundance: NA; d_gene: NA; j_gene: TRBJ2-2; CDR3nt: TGTGCCAGCAGCAGCGGGACTAGCGGGAGTAGCACCGGGGAGCTGTTTTTT; CDR3aa: CASSSGTSGSSTGELFF
v_gene: TRBV27; abundance: few; d_gene: NA; j_gene: TRBJ1-5; CDR3nt: TGTGCCAGCAGTCCCGTCTCTAGCAATCAGCCCCAGCATTTT; CDR3aa: CASSPVSSNQPQHF
v_gene: TRBV7-9; abundance: NA; d_gene: NA; j_gene: TRBJ2-1; CDR3nt: TGTGCCAGCAGCTTAGCGCCCAGCCAGGGCCCATACAATGAGCAGTTCTTC; CDR3aa: CASSLAPSQGPYNEQFF
v_gene: TRBV6-6; abundance: NA; d_gene: NA; j_gene: TRBJ2-3; CDR3nt: TGTGCCAGCAGTACCGGGGACTCCTCAGTTACGCAGTATTTT; CDR3aa: CASSTGDSSVTQYF
v_gene: TRBV4-3; abundance: NA; d_gene: TRBD2; j_gene: TRBJ2-1; CDR3nt: TGCGCCAGCAGCCAAGATTCTCTAGCGGGAGCCCGAGACCTCAATGAGCAGTTCTTC; CDR3aa: CASSQDSLAGARDLNEQFF
v_gene: TRBV9; abundance: NA; d_gene: TRBD2; j_gene: TRBJ2-3; CDR3nt: TGTGCCAGCAGCCCCCGCGGGGGGGGACTAGCGGGAGGTGGGGCAGATACGCAGTATTTT; CDR3aa: CASSPRGGGLAGGGADTQYF
v_gene: TRBV28; abundance: few; d_gene: TRBD2; j_gene: TRBJ2-3; CDR3nt: TGTGCCAGCAGGCCCTGGGGGAGGGCCGGAGACACAGATACGCAGTATTTT; CDR3aa: CASRPWGRAGDTDTQYF
v_gene: TRBV9; abundance: once; d_gene: NA; j_gene: TRBJ1-4; CDR3nt: TGTGCCAGCAGCCCCCGGGGGGGGAGGTCGACTAATGAAAAACTGTTTTTT; CDR3aa: CASSPRGGRSTNEKLFF
v_gene: TRBV7-2; abundance: NA; d_gene: TRBD2; j_gene: TRBJ2-7; CDR3nt: TGTGCCAGCAGCGAAAGACTAGCGGGAGCGGGCGAGCAGTACTTC; CDR3aa: CASSERLAGAGEQYF
v_gene: TRBV7-2; abundance: NA; d_gene: TRBD2; j_gene: TRBJ2-7; CDR3nt: TGTGCCAGCAGCCCGATGGGGACGGGAGGGCTGTCCGAGCAGTACTTC; CDR3aa: CASSPMGTGGLSEQYF
v_gene: TRBV27; abundance: NA; d_gene: NA; j_gene: TRBJ1-6; CDR3nt: TGTGCCAGCAGTTTTGGAGGGATTGCTTCACCCCTCCACTTT; CDR3aa: CASSFGGIASPLHF
v_gene: TRBV27; abundance: NA; d_gene: TRBD2; j_gene: TRBJ2-5; CDR3nt: TGTGCCAGCAGCCATGTGGCGGGAGTGGAAGAGACCCAGTACTTC; CDR3aa: CASSHVAGVEETQYF
v_gene: TRBV14; abundance: NA; d_gene: NA; j_gene: TRBJ2-2; CDR3nt: TGTGCCAGCAGCTACAGACAGTTGAACACCGGGGAGCTGTTTTTT; CDR3aa: CASSYRQLNTGELFF
v_gene: TRBV6-5; abundance: NA; d_gene: NA; j_gene: TRBJ2-1; CDR3nt: TGTGCCAGCAGTTGGCGGGATGGTGAGCAGTTCTTC; CDR3aa: CASSWRDGEQFF
v_gene: TRBV12-5; abundance: NA; d_gene: TRBD2; j_gene: TRBJ2-7; CDR3nt: TGTGCTAGTGGTTGGAGCGGGAGGACCTACGAGCAGTACTTC; CDR3aa: CASGWSGRTYEQYF
v_gene: TRBV7-3; abundance: NA; d_gene: TRBD2; j_gene: TRBJ2-3; CDR3nt: TGTGCCAGCAGCTCCCCCCCGACTAGCGGAGCTAGCACAGATACGCAGTATTTT; CDR3aa: CASSSPPTSGASTDTQYF
v_gene: TRBV7-2; abundance: NA; d_gene: NA; j_gene: TRBJ2-7; CDR3nt: TGTGCCAGCAGCAATGTCCCTGGGGGCGGCTACGAGCAGTACTTC; CDR3aa: CASSNVPGGGYEQYF
v_gene: TRBV30; abundance: NA; d_gene: NA; j_gene: TRBJ2-5; CDR3nt: TGTGCCTGGAAATTACAGGTGTACCAAGAGACCCAGTACTTC; CDR3aa: CAWKLQVYQETQYF
v_gene: TRBV15; abundance: NA; d_gene: NA; j_gene: TRBJ2-5; CDR3nt: TGTGCCACCAGCAGAGTAGGGTTAAGGGGGTACCAAGAGACCCAGTACTTC; CDR3aa: CATSRVGLRGYQETQYF
v_gene: TRBV7-9; abundance: NA; d_gene: TRBD1; j_gene: TRBJ2-2; CDR3nt: TGTGCCAGCAGCCTACTGACAGGGGGAATCACGAACACCGGGGAGCTGTTTTTT; CDR3aa: CASSLLTGGITNTGELFF
v_gene: TRBV30; abundance: NA; d_gene: TRBD1; j_gene: TRBJ1-1; CDR3nt: TGTGCCTGGAGTGTAGCTAGGACAGGGGACACTGAAGCTTTCTTT; CDR3aa: CAWSVARTGDTEAFF
v_gene: TRBV6-5; abundance: many; d_gene: TRBD2; j_gene: TRBJ2-1; CDR3nt: TGTGCCAGCAGAAGCCTAGCGGGAGCCTACAATGAGCAGTTCTTC; CDR3aa: CASRSLAGAYNEQFF
v_gene: TRBV24-1; abundance: many; d_gene: TRBD2; j_gene: TRBJ2-3; CDR3nt: TGTGCCACCGGACTAGCGGGTTATACGCAGTATTTT; CDR3aa: CATGLAGYTQYF
v_gene: TRBV3-1/TRBV3-2; abundance: NA; d_gene: NA; j_gene: TRBJ2-7; CDR3nt: TGTGCCAGCAGCCGCCCTCCGGGGACTCCGTTGGGGTACGAGCAGTACTTC; CDR3aa: CASSRPPGTPLGYEQYF
v_gene: TRBV6-6; abundance: NA; d_gene: TRBD2; j_gene: TRBJ2-1; CDR3nt: TGTGCCAGCAGTACCAGCGATAGCGGGGGCTGGAATGAGCAGTTCTTC; CDR3aa: CASSTSDSGGWNEQFF
v_gene: TRBV28; abundance: NA; d_gene: NA; j_gene: TRBJ2-7; CDR3nt: TGTGCCAGCAGTCGAGGGGGGGATATCAGAGCCTACGAGCAGTACTTC; CDR3aa: CASSRGGDIRAYEQYF
v_gene: TRBV6-5; abundance: few; d_gene: TRBD1; j_gene: TRBJ2-1; CDR3nt: TGTGCCAGTAATAGGGGGCGCCCCTACAATGAGCAGTTCTTC; CDR3aa: CASNRGRPYNEQFF
v_gene: TRBV18; abundance: NA; d_gene: NA; j_gene: TRBJ2-7; CDR3nt: TGTGCCAGCTCACTGGCCCAGGGAGGTGGATCCTACGAGCAGTACTTC; CDR3aa: CASSLAQGGGSYEQYF
v_gene: TRBV7-9; abundance: few; d_gene: TRBD2; j_gene: TRBJ2-3; CDR3nt: TGTGCCAGCAGCTTAGGCACAGCGGGATGGTCTGCGGATACGCAGTATTTT; CDR3aa: CASSLGTAGWSADTQYF
v_gene: TRBV19; abundance: NA; d_gene: TRBD1; j_gene: TRBJ2-1; CDR3nt: TGTGCCAGTAGTACTAGACAGGGCCCCTACAATGAGCAGTTCTTC; CDR3aa: CASSTRQGPYNEQFF
v_gene: TRBV28; abundance: few; d_gene: TRBD1; j_gene: TRBJ2-7; CDR3nt: TGTGCCAGCAGTCCTCGACAGGGGGTTTTATACGAGCAGTACTTC; CDR3aa: CASSPRQGVLYEQYF
v_gene: TRBV28; abundance: NA; d_gene: TRBD1; j_gene: TRBJ1-2; CDR3nt: TGTGCCAGCAGTGTACAGGGGGAGGACTATGGCTACACCTTC; CDR3aa: CASSVQGEDYGYTF
v_gene: TRBV3-1/TRBV3-2; abundance: NA; d_gene: NA; j_gene: TRBJ2-3; CDR3nt: TGTGCCAGCAGCCCGGGACTCGGGGAGACAGATACGCAGTATTTT; CDR3aa: CASSPGLGETDTQYF
v_gene: TRBV14; abundance: NA; d_gene: NA; j_gene: TRBJ2-1; CDR3nt: TGTGCCAGCAGCCAGGCTAGCAGCCAGAACGGTGAGCAGTTCTTC; CDR3aa: CASSQASSQNGEQFF
v_gene: TRBV29-1; abundance: NA; d_gene: TRBD1; j_gene: TRBJ1-1; CDR3nt: TGCAGCGGATCGGACAGGGGCACTGAAGCTTTCTTT; CDR3aa: CSGSDRGTEAFF
v_gene: TRBV5-4; abundance: NA; d_gene: TRBD1; j_gene: TRBJ2-7; CDR3nt: TGTGCCAGCAGCGTACTACCGGGACAGGGGCTCCACGAGCAGTACTTC; CDR3aa: CASSVLPGQGLHEQYF